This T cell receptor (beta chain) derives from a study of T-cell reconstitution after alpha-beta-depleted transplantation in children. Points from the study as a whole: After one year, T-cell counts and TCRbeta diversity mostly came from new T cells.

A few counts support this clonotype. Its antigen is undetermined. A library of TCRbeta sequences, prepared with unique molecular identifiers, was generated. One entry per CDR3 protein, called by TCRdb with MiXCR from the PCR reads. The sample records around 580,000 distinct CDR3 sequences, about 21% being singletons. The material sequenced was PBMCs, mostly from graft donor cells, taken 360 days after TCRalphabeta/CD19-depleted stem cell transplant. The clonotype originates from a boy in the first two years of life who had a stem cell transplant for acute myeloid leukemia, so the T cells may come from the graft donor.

The CDR3 DNA is TGCAGTGCTGTCTTTGGGACCCTCCACTTT. It is translated as CSAVFGTLHF. The chain employs TRBV20-1 and TRBJ1-6; D is ambiguous. The CDR3 is 10 amino acids. Between the trimmed V and J ends, which lost 5 bases and 14 bases, there was a span of 10 bases. Germline CDR1 and CDR2: DFQATT and SNEGSKA (reference sequence).